This TCR beta chain was captured by sequencing in a study of technical replicates of blood from a handful of donors. Produced via immunoSEQ multiplex PCR; TCRdb's table is partial and in-frame only. The sample lists approximately 81,000 clones; approximately 96% were seen once. Germline CDR1 is SGHRS and CDR2 is YFSETQ. The CDR3 sequence is 15 residues long. The V end lost 5 bases, the J end lost 3 bases, and 14 bases lay between the germline ends. The chain recombines TRBV5-1 with TRBJ1-4; D is possibly TRBD1 (6 bases). The sequenced material came from T cells isolated from PBMCs. This TCR was sampled from a human donor in good health. The CDR3 sequence is CASRPTQGPNEKLFF. Here the CDR3 DNA reads TGCGCCAGCAGGCCCACACAGGGCCCTAATGAAAAACTGTTTTTT.